This TCR beta chain was captured by sequencing in a study of T cell responses to AZD1222 COVID-19 vaccine. Whole-study findings and limits: Spike-specific TCR depth and breadth grew after two AZD1222 doses.

This CDR3 is 16 amino acids long. CDR1 is SEHNR, CDR2 FQNEAQ, per germline (reference sequence). V was trimmed by 7 bases and J by 2 bases, leaving 20 bases between them. This clone was found a few times. The antigen is undetermined. Profiled with immunoSEQ multiplex PCR; TCRdb holds only in-frame clones, not every one. The sample holds roughly 70,000 clones, 70% to 90% seen once. The sample consisted of peripheral blood, taken 28 days after the second AZD1222 dose. The chain links TRBV7-9 to TRBJ1-2; tentatively, D is TRBD1 (6 bases). This receptor was obtained from an adult who received the AZD1222 COVID-19 vaccine. The CDR3: CASTPRAGAGNYGYTF. The CDR3, as DNA: TGTGCCAGCACCCCCCGGGCAGGGGCTGGGAACTATGGCTACACCTTC.